The next 8 T cell receptor beta chains were all read from a single sample in a study of T-cell reconstitution after alpha-beta-depleted transplantation in children. The TCRbeta library was prepared with unique molecular identifiers. MiXCR, applied by TCRdb to the PCR reads, yields one record per CDR3 protein. Of 350,000 to 500,000 distinct CDR3 sequences listed, roughly 44% are singletons. The material was PBMCs, obtained before TCRalphabeta/CD19-depleted stem cell transplant. These receptors all stem from a girl aged 2-15 years with aplastic anemia, due to receive a stem cell transplant.

As to this clonotype: With a much larger clone just one base away, this may be a read error. The chain is built from TRBV15 and TRBJ2-1; 10 positions agree with TRBD2. The CDR3 consists of 15 residues. Per germline, CDR1 LNHNV and CDR2 YYDKDF (reference sequence). V dropped 5 bases and J dropped 8; count of bases not matched to a gene: 9. This CDR3 reads CATSGGLAGDYEQFF. The CDR3 nucleotides are TGTGCCACCAGCGGAGGGCTAGCGGGAGACTATGAGCAGTTCTTC.

CDR3 coding DNA: TGCGCCAGCAGCTTGGCCCAAGGCAGAATCGAAGCTTTCTTT. It translates to CASSLAQGRIEAFF. The chain has TRBV5-1 and TRBJ1-1; no reliable D call. CDR1 and CDR2 (germline): SGHRS, YFSETQ. V shed 0 bases and J shed 8 bases, with 14 bases lying between them. The CDR3 runs to 14 residues. The entire variable domain, with the rest obtained from reference TRBV5-1 and TRBJ1-1, is as follows: KAGVTQTPRYLIKTRGQQVTLSCSPISGHRSVSWYQQTPGQGLQFLFEYFSETQRNKGNFPGRFSGRQFSNSRSEMNVSTLELGDSALYLCASSLAQGRIEAFFGQGTRLTVV.

This clonotype was observed at least ten times. The V and J genes are TRBV20-1 and TRBJ1-2; D perhaps matches TRBD1 (5 bases). CDR1 is DFQATT and CDR2 is SNEGSKA in the germline V gene (reference sequence). The CDR3 is 12 residues long. Deletions cut 5 bases from V and 6 bases from J, with 13 bases between. CDR3 protein: CSARRGDHGYTF. The CDR3 DNA sequence: TGCAGTGCTCGGAGAGGGGATCATGGCTACACCTTC.

This clonotype has more than one count but fewer than ten. The chain links TRBV3-1 to TRBJ1-3, with 7 nucleotides matching TRBD1. J gave up 0 bases and V 4 bases, and 12 bases lay outside the gene matches. CDR1 is LGHDT, CDR2 YNNKEL, per germline (reference sequence). CDR3 size: 18 residues. CDR3 region: CASSRSGLQGSSGNTIYF. The DNA for the CDR3 is TGTGCCAGCAGCCGCTCCGGGTTACAGGGGAGCTCTGGAAACACCATATATTTT.

The V gene is TRBV20-1, the J gene TRBJ2-1; 11 bases map to TRBD2. Germline V gene sequence: CDR1 DFQATT, CDR2 SNEGSKA (reference sequence). This CDR3 comprises 16 residues. V trimming: 0 bases; J trimming: 4 bases; junction bases outside the gene matches: 5. As DNA, the CDR3 is TGCAGTGCTAGAGATCCGGCTAGCGGGAGGTACAATGAGCAGTTCTTC. This sequence encodes CSARDPASGRYNEQFF.

The V call is TRBV15, the J call TRBJ2-1, with 10 bases identical to TRBD1. The CDR3 is made up of 16 amino acids. The V and J ends lost 1 base and 5 bases, in that order; junction bases with no gene match: 5. The germline V gene has CDR1 LNHNV and CDR2 YYDKDF (reference sequence). The CDR3 loop reads CATSRARDRGDNEQFF. DNA for the CDR3: TGTGCCACCAGCAGAGCCCGGGACAGGGGAGACAATGAGCAGTTCTTC.

This clonotype has only a few counts. The CDR3 reads CSARGAAKNTEAFF. The CDR3 bases are TGCAGTGCCAGGGGAGCGGCAAAGAACACTGAAGCTTTCTTT. The chain links TRBV20-1 to TRBJ1-1; D is possibly TRBD1 (6 bases). Germline values: CDR1 DFQATT, CDR2 SNEGSKA (reference sequence). V dropped 6 bases and J dropped 1 base, with 15 bases sitting between them. This CDR3 has 14 amino acids.

Only a few counts were recorded for this clonotype. This rearrangement joins TRBV12-3 or TRBV12-4 to TRBJ1-4, with D tentatively TRBD1 (5 bases). The V end was cut by 6 bases, the J end by 0 bases, with 14 bases between. The CDR3 is 16 amino acids. For the CDR3, the DNA is TGTGCCAGCAGCCCGGGACCTCCAACAACTAATGAAAAACTGTTTTTT. This codes for CASSPGPPTTNEKLFF.